This T cell receptor (beta chain) was captured in a study of shared clonotypes between healthy human individuals. Free of recent acute infections or vaccinations, the donors were healthy HIV-negative adults. With regard to this clone: Its matching antigen is unknown.

Findings and caveats of the study: Some clonotypes were shared by all four sorted-subset donors, while others were not shared. The non-shared ones had lower generation probabilities than the shared ones. Larger estimated richness was generally seen in naive subsets than in memory subsets.

The CDR3 loop spans 14 amino acids. Repertoires were generated with immunoSEQ multiplex PCR, while TCRdb's copy carries only in-frame clones and drops some. The sample lists 2 million to 2.5 million clones, roughly 92% occurring once. What was sequenced was naive CD4+ T cells from PBMCs. The sample's subset: CD45RA+ positively selected. The TCR comes from a man between 18 and 35 years old in good health. Some clones in this sample may be carry-over from other donors' samples. The V gene is TRBV21-1, the J gene TRBJ1-3; the D segment call TRBD1 is taken from the table without a DNA check. TRBV21-1 is recorded as a pseudogene. CDR3 nucleotide sequence: TGTGCCAGCAGCAAACAGGGAACTGGAAACACCATATATTTT. It codes for CASSKQGTGNTIYF.